What follows is one TCR beta chain and its context. The source of the sample is a study of T cells expressing NK-cell markers. TCRdb reprocessed the 5' RACE reads and stores each CDR3 protein as one record, lacking DNA. The table gives about 260,000 distinct CDR3 sequences; the top ten clones make up more than 3.5% of it. The germline V gene encodes CDR1 SQVTM and CDR2 ANQGSEA. This CDR3 contains 11 residues. This sequence joins TRBV29-1 and TRBJ1-2. The clonotype comes from a woman aged 18-69 years in good health. Sequencing was performed on blood T cells: a sorted CD56 or NKG2C T cell subset, CD4+ or CD8+ T cells, or bulk PBMC T cells (not recorded which). The CDR3 sequence is CSSGTNYGYTF.